This is a list of T cell receptor beta chains from one sample in a study of T cell repertoires in cytomegalovirus infection. No antigen has been identified for these receptors. TCRdb re-derived calls from the reads in MiXCR, one entry per CDR3 protein. Among some 220,000 distinct CDR3 sequences, approximately 40% were seen once, and the ten largest hold around 64%. The material sequenced was CD8+ T cells from cultured PBMCs, taken from culture after CMV antigen stimulation. These receptors were taken from a human donor in good health (CMV status not recorded). Some clones in this sample may be carry-over from other donors' samples. Both conserved end residues are part of each CDR3. A D gene is named only where the DNA matches it firmly.

>-|TRBV12-5
CASGLVTQDLNEKLFF
>TRBD1|TRBV28
CASSYRGAGNTIYF
>-|TRBV7-6
CASSPTVWGYTF
>-|TRBV28
CAPHPGPSNYGYTF
>TRBD1|TRBV20-1
CSALTPGQGCNQPQHF
>-|TRBV7-9
CASSYASGGYTF
>-|TRBV9
CASSVVAGSEIYEQYF
>-|TRBV15
CATSSPIQNTGELFF
>-|TRBV7-2
CASSLIRGNYEQYF
>TRBD1|TRBV10-3
CAIRLTGTGLYEQYF
>TRBD2|TRBV7-9
CASSLVREGLAGAEQYF
>-|TRBV12-5
CASGVGGIEAFF
>TRBD2|TRBV2
CASSDWTSGPQETQYF
>TRBD2|TRBV9
CASSTRTSGPSSSYNEQFF
>-|TRBV7-6
CASSLGPSQGRRGNTIYF
>TRBD1|TRBV27
CASNSGTGAKDTQYF
>-|TRBV2
CASSRGQGSYEQYF
>TRBD1|TRBV25-1
CASRTGDIQYF
>-|TRBV10-3
CAISQGGRLNEQFF
>-|TRBV10-3
CAISEPIANTIYF
>-|TRBV28
CASIANGNYGYTF
>-|TRBV7-8
CASSRSARGTVTDTQYF
>-|TRBV7-8
CASSLEVGQRYSPLHF
>TRBD2|TRBV27
CASGTSGPLEQYF
>TRBD2|TRBV10-3
CAIRMGLAGRGTDTQYF
>-|TRBV4-1
CASSSSDWAYNEQFF
>-|TRBV7-9
CAPRLLESGNTIYF
>-|TRBV19
CASSPRDIYGYTF
>-|TRBV12-3/TRBV12-4
CASSPRSDQPQHF
>TRBD2|TRBV4-1
CASSLLAGQAYEQYF
>-|TRBV7-6
CASSLGPGDNTEAFF
>TRBD1|TRBV7-2
CASSHTTGGAQEQYF
>TRBD1|TRBV7-8
CASSLDTGGVYQPQHF
>TRBD1|TRBV28
CASSRDRGLSSGANVLTF
>TRBD2|TRBV27
CASSLGGSHYNEQFF
>-|TRBV15
CATSRVRDSGYEQYF
>-|TRBV10-2
CAIAGASSSYNEQFF
>TRBD2|TRBV4-2
CASSQDLNSGSFTDTQYF
>-|TRBV7-2
CASSGRDIQETQYF
>-|TRBV29-1
CSAWVPNEKLFF
>TRBD1|TRBV25-1
CASSEKTGGSGANVLTF
>-|TRBV7-3
CASSLRLRTGELFF
>-|TRBV7-9
CASSFGQRVYGGREGIQYF
>TRBD1|TRBV7-6
CASSLADRTYEQYF